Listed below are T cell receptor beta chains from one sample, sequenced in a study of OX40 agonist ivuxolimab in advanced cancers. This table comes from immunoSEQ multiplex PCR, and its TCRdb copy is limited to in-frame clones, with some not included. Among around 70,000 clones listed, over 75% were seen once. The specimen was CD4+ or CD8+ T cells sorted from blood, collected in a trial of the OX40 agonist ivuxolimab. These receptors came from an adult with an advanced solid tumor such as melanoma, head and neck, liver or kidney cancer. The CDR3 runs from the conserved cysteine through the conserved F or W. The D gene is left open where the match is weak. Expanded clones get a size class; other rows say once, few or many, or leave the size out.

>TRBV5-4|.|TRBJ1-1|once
CASHDGGAIRNTEAFF
TGTGCCAGCCACGACGGAGGGGCGATCAGGAACACTGAAGCTTTCTTT
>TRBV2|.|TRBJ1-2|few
CASSVAGVGYGYTF
TGTGCCAGCAGTGTCGCAGGGGTAGGCTATGGCTACACCTTC
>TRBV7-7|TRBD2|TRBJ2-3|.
CASSLGLAGYTDTQYF
TGTGCTAGCAGCTTGGGACTAGCGGGGTACACAGATACGCAGTATTTT
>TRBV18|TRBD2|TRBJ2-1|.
CASSPRSGTSGGRWNEQFF
TGTGCCAGCTCACCAAGGTCCGGGACTAGCGGGGGGCGTTGGAATGAGCAGTTCTTC
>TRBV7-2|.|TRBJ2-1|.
CASSLGYRMSSYNEQFF
TGTGCCAGCAGCTTAGGATACCGGATGAGCTCCTACAATGAGCAGTTCTTC
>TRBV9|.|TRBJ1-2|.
CASSVDGALSYGYTF
TGTGCCAGCAGCGTAGACGGGGCCCTCAGCTATGGCTACACCTTC
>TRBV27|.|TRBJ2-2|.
CASSSVIGGELFF
TGTGCCAGCAGTTCCGTCATAGGCGGGGAGCTGTTTTTT
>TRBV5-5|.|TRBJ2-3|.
CASNPTPTDTQYF
TGTGCCAGCAACCCGACTCCCACAGATACGCAGTATTTT
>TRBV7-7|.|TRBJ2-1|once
CASSLRREQFF
TGTGCCAGCAGCTTACGGCGCGAGCAGTTCTTC
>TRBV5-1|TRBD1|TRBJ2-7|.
CASSSRTGGPYEQYF
TGCGCCAGCAGCTCCAGGACAGGGGGCCCCTACGAGCAGTACTTC
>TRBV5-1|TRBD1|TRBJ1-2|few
CASSPWTGVGYGYTF
TGCGCCAGCAGCCCATGGACAGGGGTGGGCTATGGCTACACCTTC
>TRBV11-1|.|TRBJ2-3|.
CASSSPKGKGYTQYF
TGTGCCAGCAGCTCCCCTAAAGGGAAAGGTTATACGCAGTATTTT
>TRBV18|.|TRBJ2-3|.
CASSPPTQGIFSTDTQYF
TGTGCCAGCTCACCACCGACACAGGGCATATTCAGCACAGATACGCAGTATTTT
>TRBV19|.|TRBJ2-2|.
CASSIDRGELFF
TGTGCCAGTAGTATAGATCGAGGGGAGCTGTTTTTT
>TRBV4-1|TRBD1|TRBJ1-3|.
CASTNQLLQGPMGTIYF
TGCGCCAGCACTAATCAACTCTTACAGGGGCCAATGGGCACCATATATTTT
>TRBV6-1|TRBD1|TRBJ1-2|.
CASRPITGTGDGYTF
TGTGCCAGCAGACCCATTACCGGGACAGGGGATGGCTACACCTTC
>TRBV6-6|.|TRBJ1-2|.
CASSYTGQYGYTF
TGTGCCAGCAGTTACACCGGACAGTATGGCTACACCTTC
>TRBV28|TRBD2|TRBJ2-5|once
CASARGRETQYF
TGTGCCAGCGCGCGGGGGAGGGAGACCCAGTACTTC
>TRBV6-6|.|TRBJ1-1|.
CASSTVTNTEAFF
TGTGCCAGCTCGACAGTGACGAACACTGAAGCTTTCTTT
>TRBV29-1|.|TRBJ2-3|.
CSVIKLAADTQYF
TGCAGCGTCATCAAACTAGCCGCAGATACGCAGTATTTT
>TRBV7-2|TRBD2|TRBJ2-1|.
CASSLGISGAIQFF
TGTGCCAGCAGCTTAGGGATTAGCGGGGCAATTCAGTTCTTC
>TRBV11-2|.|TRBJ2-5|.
CASSLDQQVQETQYF
TGTGCCAGCAGCTTAGATCAGCAGGTCCAAGAGACCCAGTACTTC
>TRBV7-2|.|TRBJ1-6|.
CASSYQGFNSPLHF
TGTGCCAGCAGTTACCAGGGATTTAATTCACCCCTCCACTTT
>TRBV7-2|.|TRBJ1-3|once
CASSLGWGRDSGNTIYF
TGTGCCAGCAGCTTAGGGTGGGGACGAGACTCTGGAAACACCATATATTTT
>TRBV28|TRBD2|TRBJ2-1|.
CASRSLSGGTYNEQFF
TGTGCCAGCAGAAGTCTGAGCGGGGGGACTTACAATGAGCAGTTCTTC
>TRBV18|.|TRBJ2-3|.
CASSLTGSTDTQYF
TGTGCCAGCTCACTGACAGGTAGCACAGATACGCAGTATTTT